Shown below are 25 T cell receptor beta chains from a single sample sequenced in a study of shared clonotypes between healthy human individuals. The method was immunoSEQ multiplex PCR; TCRdb's version includes in-frame clones alone and lacks a portion of them. The sample contains 730,000 or so clones, about two thirds of which appear only once. Sequencing input: memory CD4+ T cells sorted from blood. The sample's subset: CD45RA-negative fraction. The receptors shown here come from a young woman in good health.

This clone appeared a single time. The gene calls are TRBV7-9 and TRBJ2-1, with 11 bases aligning to TRBD2. The V segment lost 1 base and the J segment 7 bases; nucleotides outside the gene matches: 12. Germline V gives CDR1 SEHNR, CDR2 FQNEAQ (reference sequence). CDR3 length equals 18 residues. The DNA of the CDR3 is TGTGCCAGCAGCTTAGGGGGGTCTAGCGGGAGGACTAGGAATGAGCAGTTCTTC. Its protein is CASSLGGSSGRTRNEQFF.

The rearrangement joins TRBV4-2 to TRBJ1-1; 10 positions agree with TRBD1. After removal of 3 bases from V and 6 bases from J, the junction contained 10 bases not matched to a gene. The CDR3 runs 16 residues. Germline CDR1 reads LGHNA; CDR2 reads YNFKEQ. For the CDR3, the DNA is TGTGCCAGCAGCCAGGGGGACAGGGGCTTATCTGCTGAAGCTTTCTTT. Encoded protein: CASSQGDRGLSAEAFF.

This chain links TRBV27 with TRBJ2-5; D gene unclear. TRBJ2-7 matches the DNA end more closely, so the J call is doubtful. The CDR3 has 13 amino acids. CDR1 and CDR2 from the germline V gene are MNHEY and SMNVEV (reference sequence). The CDR3 sequence is CASRKADSYEQYF. CDR3 DNA sequence: TGTGCCAGCAGAAAAGCCGATTCCTACGAGCAGTACTTC.

This sequence joins TRBV4-2 and TRBJ1-2; no clear D. The germline V gene has CDR1 LGHNA and CDR2 YNFKEQ. V was trimmed by 0 bases and J by 4 bases, leaving 18 bases between them. This CDR3 region has 17 residues. The CDR3 region has the DNA TGTGCCAGCAGCCAAGAGGTAGTGTCGGGCCTTTCCTATGGCTACACCTTC. Protein sequence: CASSQEVVSGLSYGYTF.

The chain combines TRBV10-3 with TRBJ2-5, with TRBD2 identical over 10 bases. Unmatched junction bases numbered 5, after V lost 8 bases and J lost 5 bases. This CDR3 is 13 amino acids long. Germline CDR1 and CDR2: ENHRY and SYGVKD. CDR3 loop: CAISTSGHETQYF. The CDR3 nucleotides are TGTGCCATCTCGACTAGCGGGCACGAGACCCAGTACTTC.

The chain uses TRBV9 and TRBJ2-1; no firm D call. The CDR3 has 12 residues. CDR1 is SGDLS and CDR2 is YYNGEE in the germline V gene. Deletions cut 2 bases from V and 4 bases from J, with 4 bases between. In DNA, the CDR3 is TGTGCCAGCAGCGTCGGTTACAATGAGCAGTTCTTC. As protein: CASSVGYNEQFF.

The chain combines TRBV28 with TRBJ2-1, with D hard to call. The CDR3 has 12 residues. Germline-derived CDR1 and CDR2 are MDHEN and SYDVKM. Deletions cut 3 bases from V and 8 bases from J, with 8 bases between. CDR3 protein: CASSLSTDEQFF. The CDR3 bases are TGTGCCAGCAGTTTGTCTACAGATGAGCAGTTCTTC.

J is TRBJ1-4 and V is TRBV6-1; D is possibly TRBD1 (6 bases). There are 13 residues in the CDR3. The V and J ends lost 2 bases and 10 bases respectively, with 11 bases between them. CDR1 MNHNS and CDR2 SASEGT come from the germline V gene. The CDR3 DNA is TGTGCCAGCAGTGAATGGGAAGGGGGAAAACTGTTTTTT. Translated, it gives CASSEWEGGKLFF.

The chain links TRBV2 to TRBJ2-2, with D possibly being TRBD1 or TRBD2 (5 bases each). V was trimmed by 6 bases and J by 6 bases, leaving 23 bases between them. The germline V gene encodes CDR1 SNHLY and CDR2 FYNNEI. This CDR3 region has 17 residues. CDR3 residues: CASRNRDGPNWAGELFF. DNA of the CDR3: TGTGCCAGCAGGAACCGGGACGGCCCGAATTGGGCCGGGGAGCTGTTTTTT.

This chain links TRBV28 with TRBJ1-2, with D perhaps TRBD1 (6 bases). The CDR3 contains 15 residues. Germline loops: CDR1 MDHEN, CDR2 SYDVKM. Trimming shortened V by 5 bases and J by 4 bases, and 17 bases separated the two germline ends. The CDR3 protein is CASSPSAGATYGYTF. The CDR3 DNA follows: TGTGCCAGCAGTCCTTCCGCGGGGGCCACCTATGGCTACACCTTC.

This chain uses TRBV21-1 with TRBJ2-7; the D call TRBD2 from the table was never checked on the DNA. TRBV21-1 is termed a pseudogene. The CDR3 is made up of 16 amino acids. CDR3 residues: CASSKASRGRSYEQYF. For the CDR3, the DNA is TGTGCCAGCAGCAAAGCGTCGCGGGGTCGCTCCTACGAGCAGTACTTC.

This clone was seen repeatedly, ten times or more. This chain joins TRBV2 and TRBJ1-1; the D gene is possibly TRBD1 (5 bases). The CDR3 has 15 amino acids. V dropped 2 bases and J dropped 5 bases, with 15 bases sitting between them. Germline assignment: CDR1 SNHLY and CDR2 FYNNEI. The CDR3 loop is CASSERAGQGTEAFF. The DNA of the CDR3 is TGTGCCAGCAGTGAACGGGCTGGGCAGGGAACTGAAGCTTTCTTT.

The genes are TRBV7-3 and TRBJ2-3; no definite D call. This CDR3 region has 15 residues. V lost 4 bases to trimming and J lost 0 bases, with 11 bases between them. Germline V gene sequence: CDR1 SGHTA, CDR2 FQGTGA. The CDR3 is CASSSMSRSTDTQYF. The CDR3, as DNA: TGTGCCAGCAGCTCGATGAGTAGAAGCACAGATACGCAGTATTTT.

This chain links TRBV7-8 with TRBJ2-3, with a tentative D call TRBD2 (6 bases). The length of the CDR3 is 15 residues. Per germline, CDR1 SGHVS and CDR2 FQNEAQ. V was cut by 5 bases and J by 0 bases, with 12 bases left in between. The CDR3 spells CASSPGTPSTDTQYF. CDR3 coding DNA: TGTGCCAGCAGCCCTGGGACTCCAAGCACAGATACGCAGTATTTT.

The chain is built from TRBV11-2 and TRBJ2-7; possibly TRBD1 for D (5 bases). The CDR3 loop spans 15 amino acids. Germline CDR1 reads SGHAT; CDR2 reads FQNNGV. V lost 4 bases and J 6 bases, leaving 19 bases between the germline ends. CDR3 in amino acids: CASSSRQWTGSEQYF. Written as DNA, the CDR3 is TGTGCCAGCAGCTCCAGACAGTGGACCGGTAGCGAGCAGTACTTC.

The rearrangement joins TRBV7-7 to TRBJ2-5; D might be TRBD2 (5 bases). V dropped 5 bases and J dropped 5 bases, with 18 bases sitting between them. In germline, CDR1 is SSHAT, CDR2 FNYEAQ (reference sequence). The CDR3 is made up of 15 amino acids. In DNA, the CDR3 is TGTGCCAGCAGCCCGGCGGCGGGTCTTTCGGAGACCCAGTACTTC. Amino acid sequence: CASSPAAGLSETQYF. Based on the CDR3 plus reference TRBV7-7 and TRBJ2-5, the full variable domain is GAGVSQSPRYKVTKRGQDVTLRCDPISSHATLYWYQQALGQGPEFLTYFNYEAQPDKSGLPSDRFSAERPEGSISTLTIQRTEQRDSAMYRCASSPAAGLSETQYFGPGTRLLVL.

The chain employs TRBV5-1 and TRBJ2-2; TRBD2 agrees at 8 bases. The V gene's germline CDR1 is SGHRS and CDR2 YFSETQ. This CDR3 region has 16 residues. V gave up 3 bases and J gave up 1 base; unmatched junction bases: 5. CDR3 sequence (DNA): TGCGCCAGCAGCTCCCCCGGGACTAGGAACACCGGGGAGCTGTTTTTT. Translating it yields CASSSPGTRNTGELFF.

The chain has TRBV7-8 and TRBJ2-7; perhaps TRBD1 as D (6 bases). Looked up from germline, CDR1 is SGHVS and CDR2 is FQNEAQ. Trimming shortened V by 5 bases and J by 3 bases, and 17 bases separated the two germline ends. This CDR3 is 15 amino acids long. In nucleotides, the CDR3 is TGTGCCAGCAGCGAATCCAGGGGACGGAACTACGAGCAGTACTTC. It translates to CASSESRGRNYEQYF.

The rearrangement uses TRBV7-6 and TRBJ2-1, with 7 positions matching TRBD2. The germline gives CDR1 SGHVS, CDR2 FNYEAQ. The CDR3 extends over 15 amino acids. Trimming cost V 6 bases and J 3 bases; bases outside gene matches: 8. The CDR3 sequence: CASRLEAGFYNEQFF. CDR3 in DNA: TGTGCCAGCAGGCTAGAAGCGGGGTTCTACAATGAGCAGTTCTTC.

V and J are TRBV29-1 and TRBJ1-2, with 7 bases matching TRBD1. From germline, CDR1 is SQVTM and CDR2 ANQGSEA. The CDR3 sequence is 12 residues long. With 6 bases clipped from V and 6 bases from J, the junction kept 7 bases outside the gene matches. In DNA, the CDR3 is TGCAGCGTCGCGGGTCAGGGGGATGGCTACACCTTC. Protein sequence: CSVAGQGDGYTF. Filled out from reference TRBV29-1 and TRBJ1-2, the complete variable domain reads SAVISQKPSRDICQRGTSLTIQCQVDSQVTMMFWYRQQPGQSLTLIATANQGSEATYESGFVIDKFPISRPNLTFSTLTVSNMSPEDSSIYLCSVAGQGDGYTFGSGTRLTVV.

The V gene is TRBV7-3, the J gene TRBJ2-7; 10 positions match TRBD1. V was clipped by 1 base and J by 2 bases; unmatched bases: 2. CDR1 and CDR2 (germline): SGHTA, FQGTGA. There are 15 residues in the CDR3. CDR3 bases: TGTGCCAGCAGCTTAATTGGGACAGGGGCCTACGAGCAGTACTTC. It codes for CASSLIGTGAYEQYF. Combining the CDR3 with reference TRBV7-3 and TRBJ2-7 gives the whole variable domain GAGVSQTPSNKVTEKGKYVELRCDPISGHTALYWYRQSLGQGPEFLIYFQGTGAADDSGLPNDRFFAVRPEGSVSTLKIQRTERGDSAVYLCASSLIGTGAYEQYFGPGTRLTVT.

The chain employs TRBV6-5 and TRBJ2-1; 9 bases map to TRBD2. V dropped 7 bases and J dropped 7; count of bases not matched to a gene: 8. The germline V gene encodes CDR1 MNHEY and CDR2 SVGAGI. The CDR3 totals 14 residues. CDR3 in DNA: TGTGCCAGCAAACCGGGACTAGCTTTAAATGAGCAGTTCTTC. Translated, it gives CASKPGLALNEQFF.

The rearrangement joins TRBV19 to TRBJ2-6; D may match TRBD1 or TRBD2 (5 bases each). From germline, CDR1 is LNHDA and CDR2 SQIVND (reference sequence). The CDR3 loop spans 18 amino acids. V was trimmed by 5 bases and J by 0 bases, leaving 17 bases between them. CDR3 residues: CASSPSGTASSGANVLTF. As DNA, the CDR3 is TGTGCCAGTAGTCCATCCGGGACGGCGAGCTCTGGGGCCAACGTCCTGACTTTC.

Comment on this clone: This same CDR3 is encoded by further DNA sequences in the sample. The genes are TRBV30 and TRBJ1-5; tentatively, D is TRBD1 (5 bases). CDR3 length equals 14 residues. Trimming removed 0 bases from V and 4 bases from J, with 10 bases in between. CDR1 and CDR2 from the germline V gene are GTSNPN and SVGIG (reference sequence). Here the CDR3 reads CAWSVGAGNQPQHF. CDR3 in DNA: TGTGCCTGGAGTGTAGGGGCGGGAAATCAGCCCCAGCATTTT.

Worth noting for this clone: This likely reflects a read error, since a far larger clone is one base away. The chain combines TRBV28 with TRBJ2-7; TRBD1 aligns across 7 bases. In germline, CDR1 is MDHEN, CDR2 SYDVKM. The CDR3 has 13 amino acids. Trimming took 8 bases from V and 7 from J; bases not matched to a gene: 11. The CDR3 loop is CASLIGGPPEQYF. The CDR3 nucleotides are TGTGCCAGCCTAATAGGGGGCCCACCTGAGCAGTACTTC.